This T cell receptor beta chain is drawn from a study of cytomegalovirus exposure and HLA in healthy donors. Overall study findings and caveats: Many donors carried some public TCRs, although rarity characterized most TCR sequences. Subsequent analysis found a tendency for first-cohort TCR clusters to co-occur within the 120 or so validation repertoires. Cytomegalovirus status, reportedly, was diagnosed with high specificity and sensitivity by the classifier.

Trimming at V came to 7 bases and at J to 1 base, leaving 6 bases not matched to a gene. The CDR3 sequence is 14 residues long. The germline V gene has CDR1 LNHDA and CDR2 SQIVND (reference sequence). On this clone itself: Its antigen is still unknown.

The repertoire was sequenced with immunoSEQ multiplex PCR; TCRdb's copy has only in-frame clones and lacks some. This sample carries 35,000 to 55,000 clones, 80% to 95% of them seen once, and the ten largest clones take 2% to 2.5%. Sequences were obtained from PBMCs. The chain recombines TRBV19 with TRBJ2-7; 8 bases agree with TRBD2. This clonotype originated in a woman between 18 and 30 years old in good health and CMV-seronegative. The CDR3: CASKRSSGSYEQYF. The CDR3 region has the DNA TGTGCCAGTAAAAGGTCTAGCGGGTCCTACGAGCAGTACTTC. Looking up the rest from reference TRBV19 and TRBJ2-7 gives the full variable domain: DGGITQSPKYLFRKEGQNVTLSCEQNLNHDAMYWYRQDPGQGLRLIYYSQIVNDFQKGDIAEGYSVSREKKESFPLTVTSAQKNPTAFYLCASKRSSGSYEQYFGPGTRLTVT.